This T cell receptor (beta chain) was sequenced during a study of T cell responses to AZD1222 COVID-19 vaccine. Study-wide results and limits: Increases in Spike-specific TCR breadth and depth were seen after two AZD1222 doses.

The repertoire was sequenced with immunoSEQ multiplex PCR; TCRdb's copy has only in-frame clones and lacks some. The sample has 100,000 to 150,000 clones; 70% to 90% are singletons. Note on this clone: Its antigen is as yet unknown.

The V and J ends lost 2 bases and 4 bases respectively, with 4 bases between them. Germline CDR1 is SGHNT and CDR2 is YYREEE (reference sequence). CDR3 length: 12 amino acids. The specimen was peripheral blood, collected on day 0 of AZD1222 vaccination. This sequence originates from an adult in good health. This sequence joins TRBV5-4 and TRBJ1-3; D uncertain. CDR3 DNA sequence: TGTGCCAGCAGCTTCGGGGGAAACACCATATATTTT. Its translation: CASSFGGNTIYF.